Sequencing of this TCR beta chain was carried out in a study of response to subunit inactivated influenza vaccine. Regarding the study as a whole: Authors suggested that a seasonal influenza vaccination recruits few new T cells each time.

Germline V gene sequence: CDR1 SQVTM, CDR2 ANQGSEA. The CDR3 has 10 amino acids. Trimming took 5 bases from V and 7 from J, leaving 8 bases between them. One entry per CDR3 protein, called by TCRdb with MiXCR from the RT-PCR reads. Of around 500,000 distinct CDR3 sequences listed, roughly 9.7% are singletons. In this sample, this clonotype turned up many times. The antigen is undetermined. The sequence derives from a man in his fifties who received an inactivated influenza vaccine. V usage is TRBV29-1 and J usage is TRBJ1-1; D call uncertain. The sequencing here drew on PBMCs from blood, taken about 40 days after vaccination. CDR3 protein: CSVRELEAFF. The CDR3, as DNA: TGCAGCGTTCGGGAGCTTGAAGCTTTCTTT.